Presented here are 28 T cell receptor beta chains from one specimen sequenced in a study of T cell repertoires in cytomegalovirus infection. These receptors' antigens are unknown. TCRdb independently ran MiXCR on the reads; one entry per CDR3 protein. The data hold more than 300,000 distinct CDR3 sequences, with 34% observed a single time. Sequences were derived from cultured PBMCs, sampled from culture after CMV antigen stimulation. The receptors were gathered from a human donor in good health (CMV status not recorded). Some clones in this sample may be carry-over from other donors' samples.

This clonotype was counted between two and nine times. The chain has TRBV7-2 and TRBJ1-2; no definite D call. In germline, CDR1 is SGHTA, CDR2 FQGNSA. The CDR3 length is 14 residues. The V end was cut by 2 bases, the J end by 6 bases, with 13 bases between. CDR3 protein: CASSLYGISNGYTF. The DNA of the CDR3 is TGTGCCAGCAGCTTATACGGCATCTCGAATGGCTACACCTTC. Filled out from reference TRBV7-2 and TRBJ1-2, the complete variable domain reads GAGVSQSPSNKVTEKGKDVELRCDPISGHTALYWYRQSLGQGLEFLIYFQGNSAPDKSGLPSDRFSAERTGGSVSTLTIQRTQQEDSAVYLCASSLYGISNGYTFGSGTRLTVV.

The chain employs TRBV20-1 and TRBJ2-1, with TRBD2 matching 10 bases. In germline, CDR1 is DFQATT, CDR2 SNEGSKA (reference sequence). The CDR3 runs 15 residues. With 6 bases clipped from V and 8 bases from J, the junction kept 13 bases outside the gene matches. The DNA of the CDR3 is TGCAGTGCCATAAGGGCTAGCGGGAGAGTTGATGAGCAGTTCTTC. Translating gives CSAIRASGRVDEQFF.

V gene TRBV4-3 combines with J gene TRBJ1-4; D is unresolved. The CDR3 is 15 residues long. Deletions cut 4 bases from V and 0 bases from J, with 9 bases between. Germline V gives CDR1 LGHNA, CDR2 YSLEER. CDR3 region: CASSPGFATNEKLFF. The CDR3 DNA is TGCGCCAGCAGCCCCGGGTTCGCAACTAATGAAAAACTGTTTTTT.

The chain employs TRBV27 and TRBJ2-7; unclear D gene. CDR1 is MNHEY, CDR2 SMNVEV, per germline (reference sequence). Trimming pared 6 bases from V and 1 base from J, leaving 16 bases between. The CDR3 spans 15 residues. CDR3: CASRSLRVVSYEQYF. The CDR3 bases are TGTGCCAGCAGATCCCTGCGTGTAGTGTCCTACGAGCAGTACTTC.

This clonotype was detected a few times. CDR3 bases: TGTGCCAGCAGTTACTCGAGTAGCGGGAGTCGAGAGACCCAGTACTTC. This gives the protein CASSYSSSGSRETQYF. The gene calls are TRBV6-6 and TRBJ2-5; 9 bases fit TRBD2. CDR1 and CDR2 (germline): MNHNY, SVGAGI (reference sequence). There are 16 residues in the CDR3. V lost 0 bases, J lost 4 bases, and 6 bases stayed unmatched.

This clonotype came up a few times. The chain recombines TRBV30 with TRBJ1-3; the D is unclear. There are 13 residues in the CDR3. Between the trimmed V and J ends, which lost 2 bases and 4 bases, there was a span of 9 bases. Per germline, CDR1 GTSNPN and CDR2 SVGIG (reference sequence). The CDR3 DNA reads TGTGCCTGGAGTCCCAACGCAGGAAACACCATATATTTT. Amino acid sequence: CAWSPNAGNTIYF.

The chain couples TRBV11-2 to TRBJ1-6; D is possibly TRBD1 (5 bases). Trimming left V 0 bases short and J 9 bases short, with 15 bases between. The CDR3 has 16 residues. Germline CDR1 reads SGHAT; CDR2 reads FQNNGV. The CDR3 DNA sequence: TGTGCCAGCAGCTTAGACGCGACAGAGCTGATTTCACCCCTCCACTTT. As protein: CASSLDATELISPLHF.

This clonotype was observed a few times. The V call is TRBV18, the J call TRBJ2-4; D could derive from TRBD1 or TRBD2 (5 bases each). Trimming removed 5 bases at V and 1 base at J, with 18 bases between. Germline CDR1 is KGHSH and CDR2 is LQKENI. This CDR3 has 17 amino acids. In DNA, the CDR3 is TGTGCCAGCTCATCTCGACCAGGGAGTTCGGCCAAAAACATTCAGTACTTC. Protein sequence: CASSSRPGSSAKNIQYF.

A few counts support this clonotype. One junction end disagrees with the germline gene, perhaps due to a read error. V usage is TRBV6-6 and J usage is TRBJ1-3, with D uncertain. There are 16 residues in the CDR3. The germline V gene encodes CDR1 MNHNY and CDR2 SVGAGI (reference sequence). CDR3 sequence reads: CASSYSTDSLGNTIYF. The DNA of the CDR3 is TGTGCCAGCAGCTACTCAACAGATTCTCTGGGAAACACCATATATTTT.

This clonotype was found many times. CDR3 amino acids: CASSSDKPYEQYF. In nucleotides, the CDR3 is TGTGCCAGCAGCTCCGACAAACCCTACGAGCAGTACTTC. The gene calls are TRBV7-8 and TRBJ2-7, with D uncertain. From germline, CDR1 is SGHVS and CDR2 FQNEAQ. This CDR3 spans 13 amino acids. Trimming left V 4 bases short and J 2 bases short, with 9 bases between. The full variable domain, with the rest looked up from reference TRBV7-8 and TRBJ2-7, is GAGVSQSPRYKVAKRGQDVALRCDPISGHVSLFWYQQALGQGPEFLTYFQNEAQLDKSGLPSDRFFAERPEGSVSTLKIQRTQQEDSAVYLCASSSDKPYEQYFGPGTRLTVT.

The chain employs TRBV3-1 and TRBJ2-6; no definite D call. CDR1 LGHDT and CDR2 YNNKEL come from the germline V gene (reference sequence). V lost 0 bases, J lost 1 base, and 10 bases lay in between. This CDR3 region has 17 residues. The CDR3 reads CASSQDPTRSGANVLTF. In nucleotides, the CDR3 is TGTGCCAGCAGCCAAGACCCCACAAGGTCTGGGGCCAACGTCCTGACTTTC.

Turning to this clonotype: The junction departs from the called germline gene at one end, perhaps through a read error. This rearrangement joins TRBV4-1 to TRBJ1-1; 8 bases line up with TRBD1. The CDR3 extends over 16 amino acids. Germline V gives CDR1 MGHRA, CDR2 YSYEKL. The CDR3 DNA is TGTGCCAGCAGCCAAGCCAGAGGACAGGGGAACACTGAAGCTTTCTTT. Its protein is CASSQARGQGNTEAFF.

In this sample, this clonotype turned up a few times. V gene TRBV20-1 combines with J gene TRBJ1-5, with a weak D call TRBD1 (6 bases). With 5 bases removed from V and 2 bases from J, the gap between germline ends came to 16 bases. The germline gives CDR1 DFQATT, CDR2 SNEGSKA (reference sequence). The CDR3 is made up of 15 amino acids. The CDR3 coding sequence is TGCAGTGCTCCCCTGGGGGCGTTCGGCAATCAGCCCCAGCATTTT. This sequence encodes CSAPLGAFGNQPQHF.

Notes on this clonotype: Given a much more abundant clone one base away, this may be a read error. This sequence joins TRBV7-2 and TRBJ2-1; D is possibly TRBD2 (6 bases). CDR1 SGHTA and CDR2 FQGNSA come from the germline V gene. This CDR3 has 15 amino acids. CDR3: CASSPQTRQDNEKFF. In nucleotides, the CDR3 is TGTGCCAGCAGCCCCCAGACTAGACAAGACAATGAGAAGTTCTTC.

The chain is built from TRBV7-2 and TRBJ1-3; the D is unclear. V lost 0 bases and J lost 2, with 5 bases in between. The CDR3 totals 14 residues. The V gene's germline CDR1 is SGHTA and CDR2 FQGNSA. CDR3 in amino acids: CASSLAQAGNTIYF. CDR3 in DNA: TGTGCCAGCAGCTTAGCCCAGGCTGGAAACACCATATATTTT.

V gene TRBV7-8 combines with J gene TRBJ2-2; 7 nucleotides line up with TRBD1. Unmatched junction bases numbered 6, after V lost 4 bases and J lost 4 bases. Germline V gene lookup returns CDR1 SGHVS and CDR2 FQNEAQ. The CDR3 length is 15 residues. Written as DNA, the CDR3 is TGTGCCAGCAGCTCCTACAGGGGTTCCACCGGGGAGCTGTTTTTT. Protein sequence: CASSSYRGSTGELFF.

This clonotype has only a few counts. This chain links TRBV7-3 with TRBJ2-1; the D is unclear. The V gene lost 0 bases and the J gene lost 0 bases, with 9 bases spanning the gap. Germline V gene sequence: CDR1 SGHTA, CDR2 FQGTGA. This CDR3 has 16 amino acids. For the CDR3, the DNA is TGTGCCAGCAGCTTAACCCTACAGAGCTCCTACAATGAGCAGTTCTTC. Amino acid sequence: CASSLTLQSSYNEQFF.

The chain recombines TRBV12-3 or TRBV12-4 with TRBJ2-7; the D gene could be TRBD1 or TRBD2 (6 bases each). The CDR3 has 12 residues. Trimming took off 2 bases at V and 12 bases at J, with 14 bases between the two ends. In nucleotides, the CDR3 is TGTGCCAGCAGTTTAACGGGGGCCGCCTTGTACGTC. Protein sequence: CASSLTGAALYV.

This clonotype was seen more than once but under ten times. This rearrangement joins TRBV12-3 or TRBV12-4 to TRBJ1-1; 7 bases fit TRBD1. The V gene end was trimmed by 4 bases and the J gene end by 4 bases; junction bases not matched to a gene: 18. This CDR3 has 18 residues. CDR3 residues: CASSYRRGTAKIGTEAFF. The CDR3 region has the DNA TGTGCCAGCAGTTACCGGCGGGGGACAGCGAAGATCGGCACTGAAGCTTTCTTT.

This clonotype has just a few counts. The chain employs TRBV7-8 and TRBJ1-1; no definite D call. The CDR3 sequence is 13 residues long. The V gene's germline CDR1 is SGHVS and CDR2 FQNEAQ. Trimming stripped 4 bases from V and 5 bases from J, with 11 bases between. CDR3 DNA: TGTGCCAGCAGCTCCCCGGTGATAACTGAAGCTTTCTTT. Translating gives CASSSPVITEAFF.

This clonotype showed up just a few times. The chain carries TRBV28 and TRBJ1-2; 9 bases line up with TRBD1. CDR1 is MDHEN, CDR2 SYDVKM, per germline. The CDR3 contains 14 residues. Unmatched junction bases numbered 9, after V lost 5 bases and J lost 8 bases. The CDR3 DNA reads as TGTGCCAGCAGTCCCCCCGGGACAGGGAAAGGCTACACCTTC. Protein sequence: CASSPPGTGKGYTF.

The chain links TRBV7-2 to TRBJ2-5; 10 bases line up with TRBD2. V was clipped by 5 bases and J by 5 bases; unmatched bases: 11. Germline V gives CDR1 SGHTA, CDR2 FQGNSA. The CDR3 extends over 16 amino acids. CDR3 in DNA: TGTGCCAGCAGCCCTGCTGGGCTAGCGGGAGCGGAGACCCAGTACTTC. Amino acid sequence: CASSPAGLAGAETQYF.

There are a few counts of this clonotype. V is TRBV14 and J is TRBJ2-1, with D unclear. Trimming pared 4 bases from V and 0 bases from J, leaving 13 bases between. Germline V gives CDR1 SGHDN, CDR2 FVKESK. This CDR3 spans 16 amino acids. CDR3 sequence reads: CASSLPGLGSYNEQFF. The CDR3 nucleotides are TGTGCCAGCAGCCTCCCGGGCCTGGGCTCCTACAATGAGCAGTTCTTC. Together with reference TRBV14 and TRBJ2-1, the CDR3 gives the full variable domain: EAGVTQFPSHSVIEKGQTVTLRCDPISGHDNLYWYRRVMGKEIKFLLHFVKESKQDESGMPNNRFLAERTGGTYSTLKVQPAELEDSGVYFCASSLPGLGSYNEQFFGPGTRLTVL.

The chain joins TRBV28 to TRBJ2-7; 7 bases line up with TRBD2. This CDR3 comprises 14 residues. Trimming cost V 3 bases and J 4 bases; bases outside gene matches: 6. Germline V gene sequence: CDR1 MDHEN, CDR2 SYDVKM. In DNA form, the CDR3 reads TGTGCCAGCAGTTTCGGCGGGAGTTTGTACGAGCAGTACTTC. This translates into CASSFGGSLYEQYF.

Only a few counts were recorded for this clonotype. The rearrangement joins TRBV7-6 to TRBJ1-1; tentatively, D is TRBD1 (5 bases). This CDR3 region has 14 residues. Trimming pared 6 bases from V and 3 bases from J, leaving 14 bases between. CDR1 and CDR2 from the germline V gene are SGHVS and FNYEAQ. CDR3 nucleotide sequence: TGTGCCAGCAGTCGGGACCTAACTTACACTGAAGCTTTCTTT. Its protein product is CASSRDLTYTEAFF.

This clonotype was seen repeatedly, ten times or more. This rearrangement joins TRBV7-2 to TRBJ2-5; no firm D call. Germline V gives CDR1 SGHTA, CDR2 FQGNSA. CDR3 size: 13 residues. V was trimmed by 5 bases and J by 5 bases, leaving 12 bases between them. CDR3 DNA sequence: TGTGCCAGCAGCCCTCACGGGCAGGAGACCCAGTACTTC. It is translated as CASSPHGQETQYF. The full variable domain, rest sourced from reference TRBV7-2 and TRBJ2-5, is GAGVSQSPSNKVTEKGKDVELRCDPISGHTALYWYRQSLGQGLEFLIYFQGNSAPDKSGLPSDRFSAERTGGSVSTLTIQRTQQEDSAVYLCASSPHGQETQYFGPGTRLLVL.

In DNA form, the CDR3 reads TGTGCCAGCAGCCCGCCGCGGCTCGGCGGGGAGCTGTTTTTT. Its protein product is CASSPPRLGGELFF. V and J are TRBV7-6 and TRBJ2-2, with unresolved D. The CDR3 spans 14 residues. Trimming took 5 bases from V and 7 from J, leaving 14 bases between them. The germline gives CDR1 SGHVS, CDR2 FNYEAQ.

The rearrangement joins TRBV5-1 to TRBJ2-5; no firm D call. In germline, CDR1 is SGHRS, CDR2 YFSETQ. Trimming cost V 3 bases and J 14 bases, with 17 bases left between them. This CDR3 has 12 amino acids. The CDR3 loop is CASSSLDGVKYF. The CDR3 nucleotides read TGCGCCAGCAGCTCCCTGGACGGAGTCAAATACTTC.